The next 17 T cell receptor beta chains were all read from a single sample in a study of blood T cell repertoires in COVID-19. Assay: immunoSEQ multiplex PCR; the TCRdb copy retains only in-frame clones and omits some. The table shows about 300,000 clones, with 85% to 90% occurring only once. The sequenced sample consisted of peripheral blood. The receptors were gathered from a man between 65 and 79 years old with acute or convalescent COVID-19.

The gene calls are TRBV11-2 and TRBJ1-6, with 8 bases matching TRBD1. From germline, CDR1 is SGHAT and CDR2 FQNNGV. The CDR3 extends over 15 amino acids. J lost 14 bases, V lost 2 bases, and 11 bases had no gene match. Here the CDR3 reads CASSLPGQARKTLHF. CDR3 DNA: TGTGCCAGCAGCTTACCGGGACAGGCTAGAAAGACCCTCCACTTT.

The chain links TRBV6-5 to TRBJ1-1; TRBD1 matches 12 bases. Germline V gene data show CDR1 as MNHEY and CDR2 as SVGAGI. V was pared by 6 bases and J by 3 bases, with 5 bases of the junction left unmatched. The CDR3 length is 15 residues. This CDR3 is CASRGTGGADTEAFF. The CDR3 DNA follows: TGTGCCAGCAGAGGGACAGGGGGCGCCGACACTGAAGCTTTCTTT.

The chain couples TRBV19 to TRBJ2-2; perhaps TRBD2 as D (5 bases). The germline V gene has CDR1 LNHDA and CDR2 SQIVND (reference sequence). This CDR3 is built from 14 residues. Between the trimmed V and J ends, which lost 6 bases and 5 bases, there was a span of 13 bases. CDR3 in DNA: TGTGCCAGTAGAGTCGGACTCGGGACCGGGGAGCTGTTTTTT. Residues: CASRVGLGTGELFF.

This clone appeared a few times. V usage is TRBV2 and J usage is TRBJ2-2, with D tentatively TRBD2 (6 bases). V was shortened by 5 bases and J by 4 bases, with 8 bases between the two germline ends. The CDR3 consists of 13 residues. Germline V gene sequence: CDR1 SNHLY, CDR2 FYNNEI. The CDR3 coding sequence is TGTGCCAGCAGTAGGACTACCACCGGGGAGCTGTTTTTT. Translation: CASSRTTTGELFF.

This rearrangement joins TRBV6-6 to TRBJ2-1; TRBD1 aligns across 9 bases. Germline CDR1 and CDR2: MNHNY and SVGAGI (reference sequence). V lost 6 bases to trimming and J lost 4 bases; unmatched junction nucleotides: 7. The length of the CDR3 is 15 residues. CDR3 DNA sequence: TGTGCCAGCAGCCCAGGACAGGGGCGGTACAATGAGCAGTTCTTC. Translating gives CASSPGQGRYNEQFF.

The chain uses TRBV20-1 and TRBJ1-2; possibly TRBD1 for D (6 bases). CDR1 is DFQATT and CDR2 is SNEGSKA in the germline V gene (reference sequence). Trimming removed 3 bases at V and 1 base at J, with 12 bases between. This CDR3 comprises 14 residues. The CDR3 is CSASEDSHNYGYTF. The CDR3 bases are TGCAGTGCTAGTGAGGACAGCCATAACTATGGCTACACCTTC.

The chain is built from TRBV7-9 and TRBJ2-7; 9 bases align to TRBD1. CDR3 length: 14 amino acids. Losses at the gene ends were 3 bases for V and 5 bases for J; bases not matched to a gene: 5. Germline loops: CDR1 SEHNR, CDR2 FQNEAQ (reference sequence). This CDR3 is CASSFGTGSHEQYF. CDR3 sequence (DNA): TGTGCCAGCAGCTTTGGGACAGGGTCCCACGAGCAGTACTTC.

This chain uses TRBV4-3 with TRBJ2-7, with a weak D call TRBD2 (6 bases). The CDR3 runs to 15 residues. Trimming stripped 0 bases from V and 3 bases from J, with 12 bases between. The germline CDR1 and CDR2 sequences are LGHNA and YSLEER. CDR3 region: CASSQDRRGFYEQYF. CDR3 coding DNA: TGCGCCAGCAGCCAAGATCGGCGGGGATTCTACGAGCAGTACTTC.

A note on this clone: The sample has other DNA sequences that encode this CDR3 too. The chain carries TRBV12-3 or TRBV12-4 and TRBJ2-7, with 7 bases fitting TRBD2. The length of the CDR3 is 12 residues. V trimming: 3 bases; J trimming: 4 bases; junction bases outside the gene matches: 0. CDR3 bases: TGTGCCAGCAGTTTCGGGGGGTACGAGCAGTACTTC. Translating it yields CASSFGGYEQYF.

This chain uses TRBV5-1 with TRBJ2-1; 10 nucleotides match TRBD2. V lost 3 bases and J lost 8; bases outside the gene matches: 8. The CDR3 is 15 residues long. In germline, CDR1 is SGHRS, CDR2 YFSETQ. The CDR3 nucleotides are TGCGCCAGCAGCTCCAAAGCGGGAGGGGGGGATGAGCAGTTCTTC. Translated: CASSSKAGGGDEQFF.

Only one count was recorded for this clone. The chain recombines TRBV18 with TRBJ1-5, with TRBD1 identical over 8 bases. Germline lookup yields CDR1 KGHSH and CDR2 LQKENI. The CDR3 consists of 15 residues. The J segment lost 6 bases and the V segment lost 1 base, leaving 5 bases of the junction unmatched. CDR3 in DNA: TGTGCCAGCTCACCACTCGGACAGGGTCCTCAGCCCCAGCATTTT. Its translation is CASSPLGQGPQPQHF.

The count of this clone is one. The chain uses TRBV5-4 and TRBJ1-6; a possible D gene is TRBD1 (5 bases). V lost 4 bases, J lost 8 bases, and 13 bases lay in between. Germline-derived CDR1 and CDR2 are SGHNT and YYREEE (reference sequence). The length of the CDR3 is 14 residues. CDR3 loop: CASSQGLNDSPLHF. The DNA of the CDR3 is TGTGCCAGCAGCCAGGGACTCAACGATTCACCCCTCCACTTT. The variable domain in full, completed from reference TRBV5-4 and TRBJ1-6, reads ETGVTQSPTHLIKTRGQQVTLRCSSQSGHNTVSWYQQALGQGPQFIFQYYREEENGRGNFPPRFSGLQFPNYSSELNVNALELDDSALYLCASSQGLNDSPLHFGNGTRLTVT.

Comments on this clone: One end of the junction is discordant with germline, which a read error may explain. The genes are TRBV4-3 and TRBJ2-1; possible D gene TRBD1, 5 bases. The CDR3 spans 17 residues. Germline V gives CDR1 LGHNA, CDR2 YSLEER. In DNA form, the CDR3 reads TGCGCCAGCAGCCAGTCGACAGACATCGCGAACTACAATAAGCAGTTCTTC. Translating it yields CASSQSTDIANYNKQFF.

J is TRBJ2-5 and V is TRBV10-3; 7 bases line up with TRBD2. CDR3 length: 13 amino acids. After removal of 3 bases from V and 4 bases from J, the junction contained 2 bases not matched to a gene. CDR1 and CDR2 from the germline V gene are ENHRY and SYGVKD. CDR3 sequence (DNA): TGTGCCATCAGTGATGGCGGGGGAGAGACCCAGTACTTC. It codes for CAISDGGGETQYF.

V gene TRBV30 combines with J gene TRBJ2-4; 9 bases are shared with TRBD1. The V gene's germline CDR1 is GTSNPN and CDR2 SVGIG (reference sequence). The CDR3 runs 16 residues. Losses at the gene ends were 0 bases for V and 5 bases for J; bases not matched to a gene: 8. This chain's CDR3 is CAWSVQGAGHQNIQYF. The CDR3 DNA follows: TGTGCCTGGAGTGTACAGGGGGCGGGGCACCAAAACATTCAGTACTTC. Full variable domain (missing parts from reference TRBV30 and TRBJ2-4): SQTIHQWPATLVQPVGSPLSLECTVEGTSNPNLYWYRQAAGRGLQLLFYSVGIGQISSEVPQNLSASRPQDRQFILSSKKLLLSDSGFYLCAWSVQGAGHQNIQYFGAGTRLSVL.

The chain is built from TRBV7-3 and TRBJ2-1; 7 bases align to TRBD1. J gave up 3 bases and V 5 bases, and 4 bases lay outside the gene matches. The germline V gene encodes CDR1 SGHTA and CDR2 FQGTGA. This CDR3 is built from 14 residues. CDR3 protein: CASSLQGVYNEQFF. CDR3 in DNA: TGTGCCAGCAGCCTCCAGGGGGTCTACAATGAGCAGTTCTTC.

This chain links TRBV20-1 with TRBJ1-2; D remains unclear. CDR1 is DFQATT, CDR2 SNEGSKA, per germline (reference sequence). V dropped 6 bases and J dropped 2 bases, with 7 bases sitting between them. CDR3 size: 11 residues. CDR3 amino acids: CSAHLNYGYTF. DNA of the CDR3: TGCAGTGCCCACTTGAACTATGGCTACACCTTC.